This TCR beta chain was sequenced during a study of immune evolution from preneoplasia to lung adenocarcinoma. The CDR3 consists of 17 residues. The germline V gene encodes CDR1 SGHRS and CDR2 YFSETQ. V lost 1 base to trimming and J lost 4 bases; unmatched junction nucleotides: 10. Only in-frame clones appear in the TCRdb table, and some are missing; sequencing was by immunoSEQ multiplex PCR. Of roughly 35,000 clones detected, 60% to 75% appear once; the ten largest clones hold roughly 6.1%. Remarks on this clone: Its antigen is still unknown.

General observations from the study: Top clone frequencies peaked in normal lung, apparently declining through invasive adenocarcinoma. Highest clonality occurred in KRAS-mutant, not EGFR-mutant or double wild-type, nodules.

The sample consisted of FFPE invasive lung adenocarcinoma tissue. The clonotype comes from a person in their 60s with lung adenocarcinoma. The chain uses TRBV5-1 and TRBJ2-3; 9 nucleotides match TRBD2. Written as DNA, the CDR3 is TGCGCCAGCAGCTTGTTGGCTAGCGGGGCTTTTTCAGATACGCAGTATTTT. It translates to CASSLLASGAFSDTQYF.